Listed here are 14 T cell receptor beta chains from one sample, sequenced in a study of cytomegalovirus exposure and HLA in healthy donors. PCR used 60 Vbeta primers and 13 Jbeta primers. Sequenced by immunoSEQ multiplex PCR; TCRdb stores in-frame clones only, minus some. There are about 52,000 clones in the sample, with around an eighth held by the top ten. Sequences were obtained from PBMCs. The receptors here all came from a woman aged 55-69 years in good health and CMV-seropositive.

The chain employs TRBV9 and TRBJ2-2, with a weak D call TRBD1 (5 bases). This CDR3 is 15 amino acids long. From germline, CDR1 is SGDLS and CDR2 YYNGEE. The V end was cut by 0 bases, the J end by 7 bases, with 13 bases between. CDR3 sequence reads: CASSVVYQGSGELFF. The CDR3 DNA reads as TGTGCCAGCAGCGTAGTGTATCAGGGTAGCGGGGAGCTGTTTTTT. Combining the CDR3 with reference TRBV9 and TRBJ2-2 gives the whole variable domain DSGVTQTPKHLITATGQRVTLRCSPRSGDLSVYWYQQSLDQGLQFLIQYYNGEERAKGNILERFSAQQFPDLHSELNLSSLELGDSALYFCASSVVYQGSGELFFGEGSRLTVL.

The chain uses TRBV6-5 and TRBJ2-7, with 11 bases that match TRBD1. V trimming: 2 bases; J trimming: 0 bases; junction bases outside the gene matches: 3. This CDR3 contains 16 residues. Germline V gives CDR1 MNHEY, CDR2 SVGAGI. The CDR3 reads CASSYQGTGGSYEQYF. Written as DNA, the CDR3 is TGTGCCAGCAGTTACCAAGGGACAGGGGGCTCCTACGAGCAGTACTTC.

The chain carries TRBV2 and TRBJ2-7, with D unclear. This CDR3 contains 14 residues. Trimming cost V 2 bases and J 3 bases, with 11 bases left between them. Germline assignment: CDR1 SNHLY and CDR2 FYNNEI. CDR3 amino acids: CASSESQNDYEQYF. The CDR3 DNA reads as TGTGCCAGCAGTGAAAGCCAAAATGACTACGAGCAGTACTTC.

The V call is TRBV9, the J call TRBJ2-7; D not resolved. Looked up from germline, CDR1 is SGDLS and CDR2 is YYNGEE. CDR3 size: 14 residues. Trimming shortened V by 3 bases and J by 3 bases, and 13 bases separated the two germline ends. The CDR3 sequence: CASSARGGSYEQYF. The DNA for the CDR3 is TGTGCCAGCAGCGCCCGAGGCGGCAGCTACGAGCAGTACTTC.

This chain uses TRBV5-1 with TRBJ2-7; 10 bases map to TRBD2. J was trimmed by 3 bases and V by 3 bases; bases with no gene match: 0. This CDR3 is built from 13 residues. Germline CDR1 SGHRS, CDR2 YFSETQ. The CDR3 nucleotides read TGCGCCAGCAGCTGGACTAGCGGCTACGAGCAGTACTTC. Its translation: CASSWTSGYEQYF.

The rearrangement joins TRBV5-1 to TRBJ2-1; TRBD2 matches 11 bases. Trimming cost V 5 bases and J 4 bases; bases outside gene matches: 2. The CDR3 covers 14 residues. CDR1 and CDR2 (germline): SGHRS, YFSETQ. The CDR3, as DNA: TGCGCCAGCAGTAGCGGGGGGGGATACAATGAGCAGTTCTTC. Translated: CASSSGGGYNEQFF. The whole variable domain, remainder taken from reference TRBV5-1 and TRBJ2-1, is KAGVTQTPRYLIKTRGQQVTLSCSPISGHRSVSWYQQTPGQGLQFLFEYFSETQRNKGNFPGRFSGRQFSNSRSEMNVSTLELGDSALYLCASSSGGGYNEQFFGPGTRLTVL.

The CDR3 DNA reads TGTGCCAGCAGTTATGAGCAGGGGGACACTGAAGCTTTCTTT. Amino acid sequence: CASSYEQGDTEAFF. The rearrangement joins TRBV6-5 to TRBJ1-1, with 7 bases that match TRBD1. Per germline, CDR1 MNHEY and CDR2 SVGAGI. The junction had 4 bases not matched to a gene; V was cut back by 3 bases and J by 3 bases. The CDR3 sequence is 14 residues long.

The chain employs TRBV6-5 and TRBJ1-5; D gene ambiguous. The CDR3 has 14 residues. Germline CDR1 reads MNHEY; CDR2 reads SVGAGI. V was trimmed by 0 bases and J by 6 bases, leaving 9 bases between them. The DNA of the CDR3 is TGTGCCAGCAGTTACTCAAGAGGGTCTCAGCCCCAGCATTTT. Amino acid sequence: CASSYSRGSQPQHF.

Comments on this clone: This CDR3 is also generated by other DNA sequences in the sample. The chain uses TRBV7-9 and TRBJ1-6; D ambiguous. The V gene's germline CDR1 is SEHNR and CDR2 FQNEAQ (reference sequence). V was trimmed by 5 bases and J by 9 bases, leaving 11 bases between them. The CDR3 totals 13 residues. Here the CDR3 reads CASSTTLGSPLHF. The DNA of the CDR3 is TGTGCCAGCAGCACAACTCTAGGTTCACCCCTCCACTTT.

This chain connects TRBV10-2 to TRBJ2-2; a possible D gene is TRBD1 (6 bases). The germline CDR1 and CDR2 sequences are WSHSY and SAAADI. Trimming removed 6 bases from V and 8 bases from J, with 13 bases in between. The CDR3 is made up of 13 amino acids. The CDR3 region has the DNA TGCGCCAGCAGCCAGGGGCTTTTAGGGGAGCTGTTTTTT. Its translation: CASSQGLLGELFF.

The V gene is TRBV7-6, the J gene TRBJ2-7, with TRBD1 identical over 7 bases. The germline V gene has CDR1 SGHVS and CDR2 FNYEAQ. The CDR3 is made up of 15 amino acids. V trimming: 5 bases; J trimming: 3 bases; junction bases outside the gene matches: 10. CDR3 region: CASSPLGQPYYEQYF. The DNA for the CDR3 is TGTGCCAGCAGCCCACTGGGACAGCCTTACTACGAGCAGTACTTC.

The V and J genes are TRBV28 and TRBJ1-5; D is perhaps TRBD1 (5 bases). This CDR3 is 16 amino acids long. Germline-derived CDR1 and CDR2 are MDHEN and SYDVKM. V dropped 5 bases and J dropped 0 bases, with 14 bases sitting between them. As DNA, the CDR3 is TGTGCCAGCAGTCCGCAGGGAATCTCTAGCAATCAGCCCCAGCATTTT. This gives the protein CASSPQGISSNQPQHF.

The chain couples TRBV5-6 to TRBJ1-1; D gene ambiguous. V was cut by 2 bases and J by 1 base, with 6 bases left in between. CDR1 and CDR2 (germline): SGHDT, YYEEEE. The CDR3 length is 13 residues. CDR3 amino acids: CASSFGGNTEAFF. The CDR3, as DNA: TGTGCCAGCAGCTTCGGCGGGAACACTGAAGCTTTCTTT.

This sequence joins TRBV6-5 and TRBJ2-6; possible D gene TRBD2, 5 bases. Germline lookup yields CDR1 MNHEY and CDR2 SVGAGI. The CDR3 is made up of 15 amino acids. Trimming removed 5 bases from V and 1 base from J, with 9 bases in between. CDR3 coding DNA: TGTGCCAGCAGTCGAGGGTATTCTGGGGCCAACGTCCTGACTTTC. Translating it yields CASSRGYSGANVLTF.